One and the same sample provided the 8 T cell receptor beta chains below, sequenced in a study of beta chain features in type 1 diabetes. Expressed TCRB transcripts were sequenced after all isolated RNA was converted to cDNA. Repertoires were generated with immunoSEQ multiplex PCR, while TCRdb's copy carries only in-frame clones and drops some. Of just over 450,000 clones listed, approximately 30% are singletons. Sample: naive CD4+ T cells from blood. The receptors stem from a man aged 18-30 years in good health.

The chain links TRBV30 to TRBJ2-1; D is ambiguous. CDR1 is GTSNPN, CDR2 SVGIG, per germline (reference sequence). Trimming shortened V by 2 bases and J by 7 bases, and 12 bases separated the two germline ends. This CDR3 spans 13 amino acids. CDR3: CAWSPGGVNEQFF. The DNA for the CDR3 is TGTGCCTGGAGTCCAGGTGGGGTTAATGAGCAGTTCTTC.

The chain has TRBV14 and TRBJ2-7; 10 nucleotides align to TRBD2. With 4 bases clipped from V and 3 bases from J, the junction kept 6 bases outside the gene matches. CDR1 and CDR2 (germline): SGHDN, FVKESK. The CDR3 is made up of 15 amino acids. The CDR3 bases are TGTGCCAGCAGCCGAGGACTAGCGGCTCTCTACGAGCAGTACTTC. Protein: CASSRGLAALYEQYF.

This clone has a handful of counts. The chain uses TRBV30 and TRBJ2-6; D remains ambiguous. Germline CDR1 and CDR2: GTSNPN and SVGIG (reference sequence). This CDR3 is built from 14 residues. V lost 0 bases and J lost 4, with 7 bases in between. CDR3 loop: CAWSVSAGANVLTF. DNA for the CDR3: TGTGCCTGGAGTGTATCGGCAGGGGCCAACGTCCTGACTTTC. The entire variable domain, with the rest obtained from reference TRBV30 and TRBJ2-6, is as follows: SQTIHQWPATLVQPVGSPLSLECTVEGTSNPNLYWYRQAAGRGLQLLFYSVGIGQISSEVPQNLSASRPQDRQFILSSKKLLLSDSGFYLCAWSVSAGANVLTFGAGSRLTVL.

This clone was found a few times. The chain is built from TRBV30 and TRBJ2-7, with a tentative D call TRBD2 (6 bases). The V and J ends lost 2 bases and 3 bases respectively, with 14 bases between them. Germline V gives CDR1 GTSNPN, CDR2 SVGIG (reference sequence). This CDR3 is built from 14 residues. The CDR3 DNA follows: TGTGCCTGGAGTAGGCGGGGTAGCGTCTACGAGCAGTACTTC. It is translated as CAWSRRGSVYEQYF.

This clone was observed a few times. The sample has other DNA sequences that encode this CDR3 too. The V and J genes are TRBV18 and TRBJ1-1; 7 nucleotides line up with TRBD1. Germline CDR1 and CDR2: KGHSH and LQKENI. This CDR3 spans 14 amino acids. The J segment lost 0 bases and the V segment lost 2 bases, leaving 0 bases of the junction unmatched. CDR3 DNA sequence: TGTGCCAGCTCACCAGACAGGGTGAACACTGAAGCTTTCTTT. It is translated as CASSPDRVNTEAFF. The entire variable domain, with the rest obtained from reference TRBV18 and TRBJ1-1, is as follows: NAGVMQNPRHLVRRRGQEARLRCSPMKGHSHVYWYRQLPEEGLKFMVYLQKENIIDESGMPKERFSAEFPKEGPSILRIQQVVRGDSAAYFCASSPDRVNTEAFFGQGTRLTVV.

This clone was found a few times. The sample has other DNA sequences that encode this CDR3 too. The CDR3, as DNA: TGTGCCAGCAGCTTGGGCGGAACTAGCACAGATACGCAGTATTTT. Translated: CASSLGGTSTDTQYF. The chain joins TRBV11-2 to TRBJ2-3; D unclear. Trimming removed 3 bases at V and 0 bases at J, with 10 bases between. In germline, CDR1 is SGHAT, CDR2 FQNNGV. The CDR3 contains 15 residues.

J is TRBJ1-4 and V is TRBV2; a possible D gene is TRBD1 (6 bases). Per germline, CDR1 SNHLY and CDR2 FYNNEI. Trimming pared 8 bases from V and 8 bases from J, leaving 15 bases between. The CDR3 is 13 residues long. The CDR3 loop reads CASVTGIGEKLFF. The CDR3 DNA reads as TGTGCCAGCGTCACAGGGATCGGCGAAAAACTGTTTTTT.

V usage is TRBV27 and J usage is TRBJ2-7; 10 bases map to TRBD1. Germline V gene sequence: CDR1 MNHEY, CDR2 SMNVEV (reference sequence). The V segment lost 6 bases and the J segment 3 bases; nucleotides outside the gene matches: 8. The CDR3 is made up of 15 amino acids. The CDR3 coding sequence is TGTGCCAGCAGGACGAAGACAGGGGGCAGCTACGAGCAGTACTTC. It encodes CASRTKTGGSYEQYF.